This TCR beta chain emerged from a study of blood T cell repertoires in COVID-19. Study summary: Sites in the United States, Italy and Spain provided acute and convalescent COVID-19 samples. The cDNA or gDNA used as material had been derived from T cells, B-cell-depleted T cells, or PBMCs.

Per the authors' pipeline: Estimated nucleated cell counts came from reference gene primer amplification. This table comes from immunoSEQ multiplex PCR, and its TCRdb copy is limited to in-frame clones, with some not included. That table gives V, J and clone size, and the DNA gave D and trimming. Found here are about 120,000 clones, approximately 80% of them singletons; the top ten hold about 10%. CDR1 SGHVS and CDR2 FQNEAQ come from the germline V gene. V trimming: 1 base; J trimming: 5 bases; junction bases outside the gene matches: 10. CDR3 length: 16 residues. The sequencing input was peripheral blood. This receptor was taken from a human donor in a cohort sampled during active COVID-19. The V call is TRBV7-8, the J call TRBJ2-5; 7 positions agree with TRBD1. CDR3 residues: CASSLVEVTGDETQYF. In DNA form, the CDR3 reads TGTGCCAGCAGCTTAGTAGAGGTCACAGGGGATGAGACCCAGTACTTC.